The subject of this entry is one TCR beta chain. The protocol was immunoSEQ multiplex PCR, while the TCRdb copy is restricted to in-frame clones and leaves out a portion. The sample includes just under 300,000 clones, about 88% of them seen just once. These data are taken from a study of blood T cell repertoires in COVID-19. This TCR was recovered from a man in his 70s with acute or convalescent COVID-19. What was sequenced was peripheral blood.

As DNA, the CDR3 is TGTGCCAGCAGTTTGGGGCAGGCCGTTCAGCCCCAGCATTTT. As protein: CASSLGQAVQPQHF. The genes are TRBV28 and TRBJ1-5; TRBD1 is a possible D gene (5 bases). Germline loops: CDR1 MDHEN, CDR2 SYDVKM. V lost 3 bases to trimming and J lost 6 bases, with 12 bases between them. CDR3 length equals 14 residues. Based on the CDR3 plus reference TRBV28 and TRBJ1-5, the full variable domain is DVKVTQSSRYLVKRTGEKVFLECVQDMDHENMFWYRQDPGLGLRLIYFSYDVKMKEKGDIPEGYSVSREKKERFSLILESASTNQTSMYLCASSLGQAVQPQHFGDGTRLSIL.